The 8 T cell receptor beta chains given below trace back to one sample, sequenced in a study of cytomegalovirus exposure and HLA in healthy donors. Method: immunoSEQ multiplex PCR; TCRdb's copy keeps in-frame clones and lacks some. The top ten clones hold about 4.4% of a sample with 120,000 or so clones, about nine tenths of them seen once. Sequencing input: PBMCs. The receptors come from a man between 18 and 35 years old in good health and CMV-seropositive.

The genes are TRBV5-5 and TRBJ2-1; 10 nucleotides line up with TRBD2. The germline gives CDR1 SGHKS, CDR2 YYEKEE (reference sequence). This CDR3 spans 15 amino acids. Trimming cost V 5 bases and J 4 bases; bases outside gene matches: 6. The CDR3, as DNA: TGTGCCAGCAGACTGACTAGCGGGCGGTACAATGAGCAGTTCTTC. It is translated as CASRLTSGRYNEQFF. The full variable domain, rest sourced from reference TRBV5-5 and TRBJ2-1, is DAGVTQSPTHLIKTRGQQVTLRCSPISGHKSVSWYQQVLGQGPQFIFQYYEKEERGRGNFPDRFSARQFPNYSSELNVNALLLGDSALYLCASRLTSGRYNEQFFGPGTRLTVL.

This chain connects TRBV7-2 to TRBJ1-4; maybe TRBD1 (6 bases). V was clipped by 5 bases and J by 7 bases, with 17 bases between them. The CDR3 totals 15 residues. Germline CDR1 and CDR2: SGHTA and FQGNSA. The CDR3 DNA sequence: TGTGCCAGCAGCCCGGCGGGGGGGCTGAGTGAAAAACTGTTTTTT. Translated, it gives CASSPAGGLSEKLFF.

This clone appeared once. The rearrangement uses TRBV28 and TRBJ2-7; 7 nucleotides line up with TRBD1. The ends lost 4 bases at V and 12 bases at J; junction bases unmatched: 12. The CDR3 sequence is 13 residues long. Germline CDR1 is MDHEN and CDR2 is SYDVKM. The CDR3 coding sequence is TGTGCCAGCAGTTATCCGACAGGGTCGAGCCGGTACTTC. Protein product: CASSYPTGSSRYF. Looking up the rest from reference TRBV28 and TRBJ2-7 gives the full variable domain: DVKVTQSSRYLVKRTGEKVFLECVQDMDHENMFWYRQDPGLGLRLIYFSYDVKMKEKGDIPEGYSVSREKKERFSLILESASTNQTSMYLCASSYPTGSSRYFGPGTRLTVT.

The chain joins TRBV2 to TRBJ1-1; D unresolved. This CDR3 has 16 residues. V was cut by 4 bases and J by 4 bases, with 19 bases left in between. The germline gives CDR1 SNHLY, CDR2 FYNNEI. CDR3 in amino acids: CASSGQEGARGTEAFF. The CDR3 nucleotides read TGTGCCAGCAGTGGCCAGGAAGGTGCCCGTGGCACTGAAGCTTTCTTT.

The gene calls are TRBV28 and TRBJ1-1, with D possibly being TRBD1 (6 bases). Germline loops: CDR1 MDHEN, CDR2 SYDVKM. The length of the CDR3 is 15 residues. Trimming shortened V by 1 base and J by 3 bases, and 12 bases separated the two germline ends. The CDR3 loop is CASSLSGAPHTEAFF. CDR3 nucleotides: TGTGCCAGCAGTTTATCAGGGGCCCCCCACACTGAAGCTTTCTTT.

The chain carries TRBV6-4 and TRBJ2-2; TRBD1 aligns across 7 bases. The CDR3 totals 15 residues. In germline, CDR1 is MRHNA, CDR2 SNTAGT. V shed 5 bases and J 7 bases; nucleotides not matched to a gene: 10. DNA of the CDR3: TGTGCCAGCAGTCCCTCCGGGACAGAGTACGGGGAGCTGTTTTTT. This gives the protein CASSPSGTEYGELFF.

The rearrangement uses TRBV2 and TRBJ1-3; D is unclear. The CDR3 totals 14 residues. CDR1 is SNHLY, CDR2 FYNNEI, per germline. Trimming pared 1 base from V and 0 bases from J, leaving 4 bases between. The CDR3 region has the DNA TGTGCCAGCAGTGAAGACAACTCTGGAAACACCATATATTTT. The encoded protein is CASSEDNSGNTIYF.

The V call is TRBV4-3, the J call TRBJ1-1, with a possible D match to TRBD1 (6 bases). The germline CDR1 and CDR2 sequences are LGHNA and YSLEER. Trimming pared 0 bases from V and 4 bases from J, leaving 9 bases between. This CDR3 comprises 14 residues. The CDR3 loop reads CASSQDGGATEAFF. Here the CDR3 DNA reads TGCGCCAGCAGCCAAGATGGGGGGGCCACTGAAGCTTTCTTT.